This TCR beta chain is drawn from a study of Graves' ophthalmopathy and Graves' hyperthyroidism. Germline V gene data show CDR1 as LNHDA and CDR2 as SQIVND (reference sequence). The CDR3 covers 14 residues. V was pared by 8 bases and J by 4 bases, with 17 bases between. PBMCs had their origin in fresh peripheral blood (more than 9.5 ml). Transcripts of RNA were the source for amplifying TCR beta CDR3 regions. The library came from an HTBI-primed first-round RT-PCR and a second-round multiplex PCR. TCRdb reanalysed the multiplex PCR reads using MiXCR and keeps one entry per CDR3 protein. The sample includes roughly 220,000 distinct CDR3 sequences, around 42% of them seen just once. General observations from the study: Ophthalmopathy progression prediction by the model yielded a sensitivity of approximately 68% and a specificity of approximately 77%.

This clonotype appeared once. The antigen is unknown. The V gene is TRBV19, the J gene TRBJ1-2; unclear D gene. Sequenced material: peripheral blood. The clonotype comes from an adult man with Graves' ophthalmopathy. Here the CDR3 DNA reads TGTGCCAGTGGAAGGAGAGACACCCTCTATGGCTACACCTTC. Translation gives CASGRRDTLYGYTF.